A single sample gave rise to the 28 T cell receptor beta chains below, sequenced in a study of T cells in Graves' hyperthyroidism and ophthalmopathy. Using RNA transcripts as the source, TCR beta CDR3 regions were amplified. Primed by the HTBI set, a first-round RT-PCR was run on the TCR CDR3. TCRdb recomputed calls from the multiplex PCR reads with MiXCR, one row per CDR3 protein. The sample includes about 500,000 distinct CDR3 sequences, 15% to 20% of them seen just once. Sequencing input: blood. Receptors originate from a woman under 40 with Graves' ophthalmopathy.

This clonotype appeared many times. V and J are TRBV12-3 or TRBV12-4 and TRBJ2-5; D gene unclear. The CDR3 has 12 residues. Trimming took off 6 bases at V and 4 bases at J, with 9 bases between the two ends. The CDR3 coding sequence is TGTGCCAGCAGCCCGGACGGAGAGACCCAGTACTTC. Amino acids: CASSPDGETQYF.

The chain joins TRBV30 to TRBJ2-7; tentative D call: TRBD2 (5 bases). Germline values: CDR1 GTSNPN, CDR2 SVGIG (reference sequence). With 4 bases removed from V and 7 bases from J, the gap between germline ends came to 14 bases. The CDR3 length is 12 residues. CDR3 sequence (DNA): TGTGCCTGGAACGGACTCCTCAGTGAGCAGTACTTC. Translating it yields CAWNGLLSEQYF.

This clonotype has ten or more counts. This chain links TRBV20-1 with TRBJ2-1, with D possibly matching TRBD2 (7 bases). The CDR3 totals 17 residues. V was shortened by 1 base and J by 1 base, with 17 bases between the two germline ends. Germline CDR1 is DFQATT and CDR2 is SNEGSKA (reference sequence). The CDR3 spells CSARGFRGRESYNEQFF. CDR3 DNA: TGCAGTGCTAGAGGATTTCGGGGGCGGGAGTCCTACAATGAGCAGTTCTTC.

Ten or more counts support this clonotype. The CDR3 bases are TGTGCCAGCAGTTTATGGACAGGGGGAAGGGAAGCTTTCTTT. Protein sequence: CASSLWTGGREAFF. This chain joins TRBV27 and TRBJ1-1, with 10 bases that match TRBD1. V shed 1 base, J shed 8 bases, and the junction held 4 bases outside the gene matches. The germline CDR1 and CDR2 sequences are MNHEY and SMNVEV (reference sequence). CDR3 size: 14 residues.

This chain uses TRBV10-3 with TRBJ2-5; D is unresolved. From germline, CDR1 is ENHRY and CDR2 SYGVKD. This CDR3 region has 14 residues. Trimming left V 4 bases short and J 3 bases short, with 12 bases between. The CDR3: CAISGGRIKETQYF. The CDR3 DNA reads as TGTGCCATCAGTGGAGGACGGATCAAAGAGACCCAGTACTTC.

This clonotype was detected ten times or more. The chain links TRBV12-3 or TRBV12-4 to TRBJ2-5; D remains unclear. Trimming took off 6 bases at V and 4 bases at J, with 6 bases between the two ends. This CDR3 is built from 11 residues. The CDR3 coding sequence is TGTGCCAGCAGCACGGTAGAGACCCAGTACTTC. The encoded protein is CASSTVETQYF.

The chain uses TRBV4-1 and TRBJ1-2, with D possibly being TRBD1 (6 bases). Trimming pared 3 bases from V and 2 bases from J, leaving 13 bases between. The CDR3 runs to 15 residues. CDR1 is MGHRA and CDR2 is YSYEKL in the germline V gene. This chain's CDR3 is CASSHPIRGNYGYTF. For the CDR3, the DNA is TGCGCCAGCAGCCATCCTATCAGGGGCAACTATGGCTACACCTTC.

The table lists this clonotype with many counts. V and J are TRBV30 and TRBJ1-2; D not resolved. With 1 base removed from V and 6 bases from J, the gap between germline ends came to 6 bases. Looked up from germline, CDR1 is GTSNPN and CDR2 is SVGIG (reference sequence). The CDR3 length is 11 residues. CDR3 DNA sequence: TGTGCCTGGAGTGGAGAAGATGGCTACACCTTC. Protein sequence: CAWSGEDGYTF.

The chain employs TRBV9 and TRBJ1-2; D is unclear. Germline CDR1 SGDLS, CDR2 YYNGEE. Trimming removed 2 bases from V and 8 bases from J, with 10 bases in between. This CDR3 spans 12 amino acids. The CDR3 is CASSVPTGGYTF. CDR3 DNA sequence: TGTGCCAGCAGCGTCCCTACGGGAGGCTACACCTTC.

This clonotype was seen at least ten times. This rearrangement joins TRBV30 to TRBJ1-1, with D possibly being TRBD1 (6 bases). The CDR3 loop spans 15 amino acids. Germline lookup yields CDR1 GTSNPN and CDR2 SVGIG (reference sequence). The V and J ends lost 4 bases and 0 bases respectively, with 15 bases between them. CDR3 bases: TGTGCCTGGATTATTCCGGGACACTTGAACACTGAAGCTTTCTTT. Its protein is CAWIIPGHLNTEAFF.

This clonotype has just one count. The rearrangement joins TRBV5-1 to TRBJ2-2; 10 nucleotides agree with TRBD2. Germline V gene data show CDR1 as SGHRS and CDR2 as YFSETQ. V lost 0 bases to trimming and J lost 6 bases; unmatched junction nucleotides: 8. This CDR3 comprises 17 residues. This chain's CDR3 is CASSLGRTSGAPGELFF. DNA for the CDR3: TGCGCCAGCAGCTTGGGGCGGACTAGCGGAGCCCCCGGGGAGCTGTTTTTT.

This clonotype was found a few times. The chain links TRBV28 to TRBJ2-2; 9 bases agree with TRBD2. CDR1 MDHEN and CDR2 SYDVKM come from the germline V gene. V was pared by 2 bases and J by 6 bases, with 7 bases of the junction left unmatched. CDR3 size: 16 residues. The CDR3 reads CASSLIRAGGAGELFF. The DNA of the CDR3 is TGTGCCAGCAGTTTAATAAGGGCGGGAGGGGCCGGGGAGCTGTTTTTT.

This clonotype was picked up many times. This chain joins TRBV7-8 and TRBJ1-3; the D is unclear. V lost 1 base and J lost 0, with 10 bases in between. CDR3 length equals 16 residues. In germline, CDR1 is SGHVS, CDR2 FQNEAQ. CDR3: CASSLGQASSGNTIYF. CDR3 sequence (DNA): TGTGCCAGCAGCTTAGGGCAGGCGAGCTCTGGAAACACCATATATTTT.

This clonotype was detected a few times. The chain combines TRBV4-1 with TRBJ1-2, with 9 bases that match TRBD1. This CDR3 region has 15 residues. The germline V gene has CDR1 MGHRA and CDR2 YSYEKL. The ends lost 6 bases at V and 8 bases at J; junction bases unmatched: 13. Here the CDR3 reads CASRRATGGTRGYTF. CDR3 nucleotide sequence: TGCGCCAGCAGACGTGCGACAGGGGGTACCAGAGGCTACACCTTC.

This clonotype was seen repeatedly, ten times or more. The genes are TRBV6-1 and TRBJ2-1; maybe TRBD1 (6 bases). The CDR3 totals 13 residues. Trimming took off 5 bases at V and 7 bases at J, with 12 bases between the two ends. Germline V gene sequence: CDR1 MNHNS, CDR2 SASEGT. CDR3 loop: CASSRQVWNEQFF. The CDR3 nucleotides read TGTGCCAGCAGTAGACAGGTGTGGAATGAGCAGTTCTTC.

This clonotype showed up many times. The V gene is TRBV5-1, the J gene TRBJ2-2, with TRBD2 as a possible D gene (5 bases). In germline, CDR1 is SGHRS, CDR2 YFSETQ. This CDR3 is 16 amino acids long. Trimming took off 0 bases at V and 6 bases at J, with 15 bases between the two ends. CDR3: CASSLAGGGIAGELFF. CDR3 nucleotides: TGCGCCAGCAGCTTGGCCGGAGGCGGCATAGCCGGGGAGCTGTTTTTT.

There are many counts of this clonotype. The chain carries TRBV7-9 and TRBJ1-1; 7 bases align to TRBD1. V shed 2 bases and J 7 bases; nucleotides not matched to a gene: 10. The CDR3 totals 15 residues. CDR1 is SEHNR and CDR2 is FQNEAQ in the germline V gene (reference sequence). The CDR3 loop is CASSLPGQPMVEAFF. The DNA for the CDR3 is TGTGCCAGCAGCTTACCGGGACAGCCCATGGTTGAAGCTTTCTTT.

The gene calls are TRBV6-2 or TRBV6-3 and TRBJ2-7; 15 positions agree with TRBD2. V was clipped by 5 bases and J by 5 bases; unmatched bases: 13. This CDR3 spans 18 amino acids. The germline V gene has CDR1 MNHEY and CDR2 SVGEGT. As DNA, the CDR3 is TGTGCCAGCAGTCGCACCGGGACTAGCGGGAGGTATCAACACGAGCAGTACTTC. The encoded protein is CASSRTGTSGRYQHEQYF.

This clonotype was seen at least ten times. The CDR3 loop is CASSELAGANVLTF. In DNA form, the CDR3 reads TGTGCCAGCAGTGAACTAGCTGGGGCCAACGTCCTGACTTTC. The V and J genes are TRBV6-1 and TRBJ2-6; D gene ambiguous. This CDR3 spans 14 amino acids. Germline CDR1 and CDR2: MNHNS and SASEGT. V gave up 2 bases and J gave up 2 bases, with 4 bases separating them.

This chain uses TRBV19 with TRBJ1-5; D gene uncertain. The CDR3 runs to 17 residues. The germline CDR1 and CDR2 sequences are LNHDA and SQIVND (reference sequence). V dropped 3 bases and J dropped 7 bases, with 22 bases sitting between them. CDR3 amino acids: CASSIGQITKLGQPQHF. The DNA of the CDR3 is TGTGCCAGTAGTATTGGGCAGATAACCAAGTTGGGCCAGCCCCAGCATTTT.

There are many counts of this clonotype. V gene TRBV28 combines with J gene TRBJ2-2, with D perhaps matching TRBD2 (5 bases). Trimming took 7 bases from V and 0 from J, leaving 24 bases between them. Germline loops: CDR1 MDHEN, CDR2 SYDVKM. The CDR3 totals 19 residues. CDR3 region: CASTPSRWRAVSNTGELFF. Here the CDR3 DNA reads TGTGCCAGCACCCCATCCAGATGGCGGGCCGTGTCGAACACCGGGGAGCTGTTTTTT.

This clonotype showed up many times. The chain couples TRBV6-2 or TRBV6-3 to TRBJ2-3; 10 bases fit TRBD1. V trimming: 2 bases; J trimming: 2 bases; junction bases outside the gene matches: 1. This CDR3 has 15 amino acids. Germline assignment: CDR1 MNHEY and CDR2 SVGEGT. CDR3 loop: CASSYGTGATDTQYF. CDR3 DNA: TGTGCCAGCAGTTACGGGACAGGGGCCACAGATACGCAGTATTTT.

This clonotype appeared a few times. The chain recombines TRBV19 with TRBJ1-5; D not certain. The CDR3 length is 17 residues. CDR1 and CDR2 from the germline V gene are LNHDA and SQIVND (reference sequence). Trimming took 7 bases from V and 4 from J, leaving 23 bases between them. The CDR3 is CASIRESGGGRNQPQHF. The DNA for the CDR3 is TGTGCCAGTATACGAGAGTCGGGAGGAGGACGAAATCAGCCCCAGCATTTT.

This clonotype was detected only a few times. For the CDR3, the DNA is TGTGCCAGCGGTGGAAGGTCGCTAGCGACGGAGGCCCAGTACTTC. Translating gives CASGGRSLATEAQYF. The J gene is TRBJ2-5, the V gene TRBV6-2 or TRBV6-3; D is possibly TRBD2 (6 bases). Per germline, CDR1 MNHEY and CDR2 SVGEGT. Trimming removed 8 bases from V and 9 bases from J, with 25 bases in between. The CDR3 runs to 15 residues.

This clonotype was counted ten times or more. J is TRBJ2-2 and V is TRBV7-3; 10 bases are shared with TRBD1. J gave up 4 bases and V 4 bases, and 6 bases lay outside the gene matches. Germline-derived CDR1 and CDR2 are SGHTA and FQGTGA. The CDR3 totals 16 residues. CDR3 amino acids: CASSSTDRGLTGELFF. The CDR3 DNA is TGTGCCAGCAGCTCAACCGACAGGGGGCTCACCGGGGAGCTGTTTTTT.

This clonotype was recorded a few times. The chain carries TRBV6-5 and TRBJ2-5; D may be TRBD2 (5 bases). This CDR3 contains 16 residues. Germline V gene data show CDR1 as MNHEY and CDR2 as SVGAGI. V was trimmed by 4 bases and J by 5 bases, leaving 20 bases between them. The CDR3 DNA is TGTGCCAGCAGTTCTTTGCCGACGGGCGGGTGGGAGACCCAGTACTTC. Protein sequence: CASSSLPTGGWETQYF.

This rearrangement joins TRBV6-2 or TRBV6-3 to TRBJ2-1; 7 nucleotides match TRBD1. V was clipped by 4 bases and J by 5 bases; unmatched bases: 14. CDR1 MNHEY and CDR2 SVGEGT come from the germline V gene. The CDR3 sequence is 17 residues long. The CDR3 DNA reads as TGTGCCAGCAGTTTACTCCGGCCATCAGACAGGGACAATGAGCAGTTCTTC. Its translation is CASSLLRPSDRDNEQFF.

This chain's CDR3 is CSAGGAEAFF. CDR3 coding DNA: TGCAGTGCGGGGGGGGCTGAAGCTTTCTTT. The chain couples TRBV20-1 to TRBJ1-1; the D gene is possibly TRBD1 (5 bases). The V end lost 6 bases, the J end lost 6 bases, and 8 bases lay between the germline ends. Germline CDR1 reads DFQATT; CDR2 reads SNEGSKA (reference sequence). This CDR3 region has 10 residues.